A selection of T cell receptor beta chains follows, all from one sample in a study of blood T cell repertoires in COVID-19. Assay: immunoSEQ multiplex PCR; the TCRdb copy retains only in-frame clones and omits some. The sample records 170,000 or so clones, approximately 85% being singletons. The sequencing input was PBMCs or T cells enriched from blood (not recorded which). These receptors were obtained from a man aged 35 to 55 who had recovered from COVID-19. Both conserved end residues are part of each CDR3. The D gene is left open where the match is weak. The size field is filled for only some rows; it gives once, few, many or a size class.

D gene,clone size,J gene,V gene,CDR3 DNA,CDR3 protein
TRBD2,.,TRBJ2-1,TRBV7-3,TGTGCCAGCAGCTCCAGTCCCGGACTAGAAGCAAATTCCGGTGAGCAGTTCTTC,CASSSSPGLEANSGEQFF
TRBD1,once,TRBJ1-3,TRBV5-1,TGCGCCAGCAGCCCCTCGACAGGGAACTCTGGAAACACCATATATTTT,CASSPSTGNSGNTIYF
TRBD1,.,TRBJ1-3,TRBV19,TGTGCCAGTAGTCGGGGACAGGGGGCCCTTGGTTCTGGAAACACCATATATTTT,CASSRGQGALGSGNTIYF
TRBD1,.,TRBJ1-5,TRBV6-1,TGTGCCAGCAGTGAAGGGACAGGGGCCTACAATCAGCCCCAGCATTTT,CASSEGTGAYNQPQHF
.,.,TRBJ2-5,TRBV11-1,TGTGCCAGCGGAGGGCTCCAAGAGACCCAGTACTTC,CASGGLQETQYF
.,.,TRBJ1-1,TRBV28,TGTGCCAGCAGTTTGCGCTACGGGGGGATCGCTGAAGCTTTCTTT,CASSLRYGGIAEAFF
.,.,TRBJ1-3,TRBV4-1,TGCGCCAGCGGATTATCGCCGGGTACGGTATCGGGAAACACCATATATTTT,CASGLSPGTVSGNTIYF
.,.,TRBJ1-5,TRBV6-5,TGTGCCGCCCTCGACAGAGTCAATCAGCCCCAGCATTTT,CAALDRVNQPQHF
TRBD1,.,TRBJ2-7,TRBV27,TGTGCCAGCAGTCCCGGACAGGGCCCCTACGAGCAGTACTTC,CASSPGQGPYEQYF
.,.,TRBJ1-5,TRBV10-3,TGTGCCATCAGTGAGTCGGCCAGCGGAGTCAATCAGCCCCAGCATTTT,CAISESASGVNQPQHF
.,.,TRBJ1-2,TRBV28,TGTGCCAGCGGACAGATAAACTATGGCTACACCTTC,CASGQINYGYTF
.,.,TRBJ1-5,TRBV2,TGTGCCAGCAGTGAACAGTCTGGCAACCAGCCCCAGCATTTT,CASSEQSGNQPQHF
TRBD2,.,TRBJ2-7,TRBV5-1,TGCGCCAGCAGCTTGGGCGGCGGGGGGTACGACGAGCAGTACTTC,CASSLGGGGYDEQYF